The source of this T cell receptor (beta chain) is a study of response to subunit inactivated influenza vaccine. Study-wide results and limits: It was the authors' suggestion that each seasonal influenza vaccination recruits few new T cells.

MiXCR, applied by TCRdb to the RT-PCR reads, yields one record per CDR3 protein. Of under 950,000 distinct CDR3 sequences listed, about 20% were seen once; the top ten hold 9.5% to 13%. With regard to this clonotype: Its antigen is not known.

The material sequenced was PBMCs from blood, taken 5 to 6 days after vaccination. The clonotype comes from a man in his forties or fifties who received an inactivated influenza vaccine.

Here the CDR3 DNA reads TGTGCCAGCTCACCCAATCGACTAGCGGGAACCGGGGAGACCCAGTACTTC. Translated, it gives CASSPNRLAGTGETQYF. V and J are TRBV18 and TRBJ2-5, with 11 bases matching TRBD2. The CDR3 covers 17 residues. Germline lookup yields CDR1 KGHSH and CDR2 LQKENI. V shed 3 bases and J 5 bases; nucleotides not matched to a gene: 11.